Shown below are 8 T cell receptor beta chains from a single sample sequenced in a study of beta chain features in type 1 diabetes. Study outcomes and limitations: Moderately but significantly shorter TCRB CDR3s were found in Type 1 diabetes patients in all four CD4+ subsets.

Which antigens these TCRs recognize remains unknown. Every isolated RNA sample was fully reverse transcribed, so sequencing captured expressed TCRB transcripts. TCRdb's copy holds only in-frame clones and misses some; the assay was immunoSEQ multiplex PCR. This repertoire shows hundreds of thousands of clones, roughly an eighth found once; its top ten account for 0.03% to 0.045%. Sequencing was carried out using naive CD4+ T cells from blood. The receptors derive from a man younger than 35 with type 1 diabetes.

V is TRBV28 and J is TRBJ2-2, with 9 bases aligning to TRBD1. Per germline, CDR1 MDHEN and CDR2 SYDVKM. This CDR3 region has 17 residues. Losses at the gene ends were 8 bases for V and 3 bases for J; bases not matched to a gene: 13. CDR3 residues: CASLLAQGTGYTGELFF. The CDR3 DNA is TGTGCCAGCCTTCTCGCCCAGGGGACAGGGTACACCGGGGAGCTGTTTTTT.

This clone was seen only a few times. The CDR3 bases are TGTGCCAGCCTAAGACAGGCGAGGATTGCCAAAAACATTCAGTACTTC. Translation: CASLRQARIAKNIQYF. V gene TRBV2 combines with J gene TRBJ2-4, with a tentative D call TRBD1 (6 bases). Germline V CDR1 and CDR2: SNHLY, FYNNEI. The CDR3 contains 16 residues. V was pared by 8 bases and J by 1 base, with 18 bases between.

This clone has only a few counts. The J gene is TRBJ2-1, the V gene TRBV29-1, with TRBD1 as a possible D gene (6 bases). This CDR3 comprises 12 residues. Trimming took off 7 bases at V and 4 bases at J, with 11 bases between the two ends. Germline values: CDR1 SQVTM, CDR2 ANQGSEA. The DNA of the CDR3 is TGCAGCGGTGGGACATCTTACAATGAGCAGTTCTTC. Encoded protein: CSGGTSYNEQFF.

This clone was seen more than once but under ten times. The rearrangement links TRBV28 to TRBJ1-5; unclear D gene. This CDR3 is 10 amino acids long. Trimming removed 7 bases at V and 8 bases at J, with 6 bases between. Germline CDR1 reads MDHEN; CDR2 reads SYDVKM. CDR3 protein: CASNDKPQHF. CDR3 in DNA: TGTGCCAGCAACGATAAGCCCCAGCATTTT.

The V call is TRBV28, the J call TRBJ1-1; D remains ambiguous. V shed 5 bases and J shed 3 bases, with 16 bases lying between them. This CDR3 spans 15 amino acids. CDR1 is MDHEN, CDR2 SYDVKM, per germline. CDR3 sequence: CASSPPGRGYTEAFF. In nucleotides, the CDR3 is TGTGCCAGCAGTCCACCCGGGCGAGGGTACACTGAAGCTTTCTTT.

This clone turned up a few times. The genes are TRBV29-1 and TRBJ2-5; D not resolved. V was trimmed by 5 bases and J by 2 bases, leaving 9 bases between them. CDR1 and CDR2 (germline): SQVTM, ANQGSEA. This CDR3 has 12 residues. The CDR3 loop is CSVITNQETQYF. CDR3 coding DNA: TGCAGCGTTATCACAAATCAAGAGACCCAGTACTTC. Drawing the rest from reference TRBV29-1 and TRBJ2-5, the complete variable domain is SAVISQKPSRDICQRGTSLTIQCQVDSQVTMMFWYRQQPGQSLTLIATANQGSEATYESGFVIDKFPISRPNLTFSTLTVSNMSPEDSSIYLCSVITNQETQYFGPGTRLLVL.

This chain links TRBV6-1 with TRBJ2-5; unclear D gene. There are 13 residues in the CDR3. Germline V gene lookup returns CDR1 MNHNS and CDR2 SASEGT. V was pared by 5 bases and J by 6 bases, with 13 bases between. In DNA, the CDR3 is TGTGCCAGCAGTACCGGCGGCCCACAGACCCAGTACTTC. Its translation: CASSTGGPQTQYF.

The rearrangement uses TRBV11-2 and TRBJ2-1, with TRBD2 as a possible D gene (5 bases). This CDR3 contains 13 residues. Trimming pared 2 bases from V and 3 bases from J, leaving 5 bases between. Germline values: CDR1 SGHAT, CDR2 FQNNGV. The CDR3: CASSLRGYNEQFF. The DNA of the CDR3 is TGTGCCAGCAGCTTACGGGGCTACAATGAGCAGTTCTTC.